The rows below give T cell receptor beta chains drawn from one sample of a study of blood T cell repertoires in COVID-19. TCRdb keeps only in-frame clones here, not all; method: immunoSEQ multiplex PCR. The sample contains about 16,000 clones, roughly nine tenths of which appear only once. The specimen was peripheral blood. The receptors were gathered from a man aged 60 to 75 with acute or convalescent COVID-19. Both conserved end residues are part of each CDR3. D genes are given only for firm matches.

cdr3_nt: TGCGCCAGCAGCTTGGAAAGCGGGGGTTACAATGAGCAGTTCTTC
cdr3_aa: CASSLESGGYNEQFF
d_call: TRBD2
v_call: TRBV5-1
j_call: TRBJ2-1
cdr3_length: 15

cdr3_nt: TGTGCCTGGAGTCGCGGGGCAGACTACGAGCAGTACTTC
cdr3_aa: CAWSRGADYEQYF
d_call: .
v_call: TRBV30
j_call: TRBJ2-7
cdr3_length: 13

cdr3_nt: TGTGCCAGTAGTACCCTGGGACAGGGGGCGTACGAGCAGTACTTC
cdr3_aa: CASSTLGQGAYEQYF
d_call: TRBD1
v_call: TRBV19
j_call: TRBJ2-7
cdr3_length: 15

cdr3_nt: TGCAGCGTTCAAGAGGGGGGCCCGGGGGGAGCTTTCTTT
cdr3_aa: CSVQEGGPGGAFF
d_call: .
v_call: TRBV29-1
j_call: TRBJ1-1
cdr3_length: 13

cdr3_nt: TGTGCCACCAGTGATGAGGTTGAGGGCTATGGCTACACCTTC
cdr3_aa: CATSDEVEGYGYTF
d_call: .
v_call: TRBV24-1
j_call: TRBJ1-2
cdr3_length: 14

cdr3_nt: TGTGCCAGCAGGCCGACAGAGCTAAATTCACCCCTCCACTTT
cdr3_aa: CASRPTELNSPLHF
d_call: .
v_call: TRBV6-1
j_call: TRBJ1-6
cdr3_length: 14

cdr3_nt: TGTGCCAGCGGGCCCGGGACAGGGGACAATGAGCAGTTCTTC
cdr3_aa: CASGPGTGDNEQFF
d_call: TRBD1
v_call: TRBV5-5
j_call: TRBJ2-1
cdr3_length: 14

cdr3_nt: TGTGCCAGTTCTAGCGGGGGGGCTACCGGGGAGCTGTTTTTT
cdr3_aa: CASSSGGATGELFF
d_call: TRBD2
v_call: TRBV2
j_call: TRBJ2-2
cdr3_length: 14

cdr3_nt: TGTGCCAGCAGCCCGGAGAGCAGTAGTCTCGAGCAGTACTTC
cdr3_aa: CASSPESSSLEQYF
d_call: .
v_call: TRBV11-1
j_call: TRBJ2-7
cdr3_length: 14

cdr3_nt: TGCAGTGCCAGAGGAGACGGGGAGCTGTTTTTT
cdr3_aa: CSARGDGELFF
d_call: .
v_call: TRBV20-1
j_call: TRBJ2-2
cdr3_length: 11